This TCR beta chain was found in a study of beta chain features in type 1 diabetes. Study results and limitations: Shortening that was moderate but significant affected the TCRB CDR3s of Type 1 diabetes patients in all four CD4+ subsets.

Reverse transcribing all isolated RNA meant expressed TCRB transcripts were sequenced. The assay was immunoSEQ multiplex PCR, and TCRdb's table has in-frame clones only and misses some. Among about 660,000 clones listed, over 13% were seen once. Per the germline V gene, CDR1 is SGHKS and CDR2 is YYEKEE (reference sequence). The V gene lost 0 bases and the J gene lost 8 bases, with 14 bases spanning the gap. The CDR3 contains 14 residues. A few counts support this clone. The antigen remains undetermined. V and J are TRBV5-5 and TRBJ1-2; D unclear. Sequenced input: naive CD4+ T cells from blood. This receptor was identified in a man younger than 30 with type 1 diabetes. CDR3 nucleotide sequence: TGTGCCAGCAGCTTGGCCGTTGGCCCGCCCGGCTACACCTTC. This translates into CASSLAVGPPGYTF. Complete variable domain (other parts from reference TRBV5-5 and TRBJ1-2): DAGVTQSPTHLIKTRGQQVTLRCSPISGHKSVSWYQQVLGQGPQFIFQYYEKEERGRGNFPDRFSARQFPNYSSELNVNALLLGDSALYLCASSLAVGPPGYTFGSGTRLTVV.